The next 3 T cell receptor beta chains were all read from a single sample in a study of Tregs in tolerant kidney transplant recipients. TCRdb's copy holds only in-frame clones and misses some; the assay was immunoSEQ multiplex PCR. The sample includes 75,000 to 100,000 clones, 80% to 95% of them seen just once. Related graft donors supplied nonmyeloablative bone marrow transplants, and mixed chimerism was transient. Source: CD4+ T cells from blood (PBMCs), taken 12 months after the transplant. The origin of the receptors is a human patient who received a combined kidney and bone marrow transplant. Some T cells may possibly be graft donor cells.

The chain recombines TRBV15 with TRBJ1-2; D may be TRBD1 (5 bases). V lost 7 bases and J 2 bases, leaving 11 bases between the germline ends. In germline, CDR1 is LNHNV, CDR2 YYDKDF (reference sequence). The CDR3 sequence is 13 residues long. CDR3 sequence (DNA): TGTGCCACCAACCCGGGGGGGAACTATGGCTACACCTTC. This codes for CATNPGGNYGYTF.

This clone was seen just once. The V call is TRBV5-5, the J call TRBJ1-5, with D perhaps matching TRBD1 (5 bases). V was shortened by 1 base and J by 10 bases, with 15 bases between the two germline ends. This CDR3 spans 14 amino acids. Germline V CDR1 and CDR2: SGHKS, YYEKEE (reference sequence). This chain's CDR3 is CASSLNSGSHPQHF. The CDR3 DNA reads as TGTGCCAGCAGCTTGAACTCAGGGTCCCACCCCCAGCATTTT. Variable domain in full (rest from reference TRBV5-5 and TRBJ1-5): DAGVTQSPTHLIKTRGQQVTLRCSPISGHKSVSWYQQVLGQGPQFIFQYYEKEERGRGNFPDRFSARQFPNYSSELNVNALLLGDSALYLCASSLNSGSHPQHFGDGTRLSIL.

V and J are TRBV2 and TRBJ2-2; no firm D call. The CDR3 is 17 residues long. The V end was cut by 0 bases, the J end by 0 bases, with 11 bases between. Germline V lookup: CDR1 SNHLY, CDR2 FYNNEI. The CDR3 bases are TGTGCCAGCAGTGAAGCGCGCAACCGCACGAACACCGGGGAGCTGTTTTTT. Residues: CASSEARNRTNTGELFF.